This TCR beta chain came from a study of T cell responses to AZD1222 COVID-19 vaccine. This CDR3 has 14 residues. Germline V gives CDR1 LNHDA, CDR2 SQIVND (reference sequence). Trimming cost V 1 base and J 6 bases; bases outside gene matches: 2. Note on this clone: Its antigen remains unidentified.

Study conclusions and caveats: Per reports, nearly half of all spike-specific TCRs target regions that are unmutated in variants. Compared with day 0, the breadth and depth of the Spike-specific TCR repertoire rose significantly after two doses of AZD1222.

Generated by immunoSEQ multiplex PCR, the TCRdb table keeps only in-frame clones and is missing some. The table records around 100,000 clones, more than 70% of them present only once. The sequenced sample was peripheral blood, obtained on day 0 of MenACWY control vaccination. The V call is TRBV19, the J call TRBJ1-5, with 8 bases matching TRBD1. This TCR came from an adult in good health. Here the CDR3 reads CASSIGTGIQPQHF. The CDR3 DNA follows: TGTGCCAGTAGTATAGGGACAGGGATTCAGCCCCAGCATTTT.